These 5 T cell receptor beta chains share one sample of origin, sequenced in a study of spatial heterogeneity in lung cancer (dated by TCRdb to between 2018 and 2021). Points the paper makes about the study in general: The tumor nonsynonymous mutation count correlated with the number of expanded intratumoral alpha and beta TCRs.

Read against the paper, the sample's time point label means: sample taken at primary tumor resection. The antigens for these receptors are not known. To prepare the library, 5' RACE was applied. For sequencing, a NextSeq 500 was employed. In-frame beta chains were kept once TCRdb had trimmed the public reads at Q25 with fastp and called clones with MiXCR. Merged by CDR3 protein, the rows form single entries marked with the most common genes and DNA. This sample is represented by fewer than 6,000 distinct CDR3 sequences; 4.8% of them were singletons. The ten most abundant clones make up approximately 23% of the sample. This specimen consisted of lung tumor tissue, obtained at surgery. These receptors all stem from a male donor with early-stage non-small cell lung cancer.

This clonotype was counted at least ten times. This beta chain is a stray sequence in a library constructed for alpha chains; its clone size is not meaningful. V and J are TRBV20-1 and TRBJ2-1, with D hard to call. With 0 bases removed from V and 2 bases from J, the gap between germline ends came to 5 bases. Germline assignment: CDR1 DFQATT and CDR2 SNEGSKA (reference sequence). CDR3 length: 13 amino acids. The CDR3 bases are TGCAGTGCTAGAGAGGGGACCTACAATGAGCAGTTCTTC. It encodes CSAREGTYNEQFF.

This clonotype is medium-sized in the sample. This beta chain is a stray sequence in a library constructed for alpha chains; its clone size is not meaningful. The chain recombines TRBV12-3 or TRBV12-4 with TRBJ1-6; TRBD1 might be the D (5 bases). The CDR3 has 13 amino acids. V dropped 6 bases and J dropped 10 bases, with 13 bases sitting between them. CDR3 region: CASSQGLGSPLHF. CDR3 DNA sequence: TGTGCCAGCAGCCAGGGCTTGGGGTCACCCCTCCACTTT.

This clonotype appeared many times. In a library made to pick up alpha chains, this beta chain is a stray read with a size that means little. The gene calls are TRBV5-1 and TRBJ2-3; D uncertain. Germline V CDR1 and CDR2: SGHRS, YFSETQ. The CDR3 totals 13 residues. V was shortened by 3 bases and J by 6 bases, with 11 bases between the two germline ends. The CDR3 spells CASSSGPLDTQYF. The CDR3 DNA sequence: TGCGCCAGCAGCTCAGGACCCTTGGATACGCAGTATTTT.

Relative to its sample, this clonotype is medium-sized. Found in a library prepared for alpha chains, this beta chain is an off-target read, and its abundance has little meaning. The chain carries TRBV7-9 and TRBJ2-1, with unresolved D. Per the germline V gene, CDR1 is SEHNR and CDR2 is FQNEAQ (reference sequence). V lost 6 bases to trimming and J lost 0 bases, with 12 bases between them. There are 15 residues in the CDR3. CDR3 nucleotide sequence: TGTGCCAGCAGGGGAAGCGCGAGCTCCTACAATGAGCAGTTCTTC. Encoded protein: CASRGSASSYNEQFF.

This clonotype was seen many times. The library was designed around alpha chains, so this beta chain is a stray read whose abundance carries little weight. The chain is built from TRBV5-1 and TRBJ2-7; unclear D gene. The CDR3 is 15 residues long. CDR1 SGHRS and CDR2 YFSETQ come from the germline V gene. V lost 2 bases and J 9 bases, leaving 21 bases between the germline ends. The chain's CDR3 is CASSLGPGYISPQYF. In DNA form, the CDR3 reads TGCGCCAGCAGCTTAGGCCCAGGATATATTAGTCCGCAGTACTTC.